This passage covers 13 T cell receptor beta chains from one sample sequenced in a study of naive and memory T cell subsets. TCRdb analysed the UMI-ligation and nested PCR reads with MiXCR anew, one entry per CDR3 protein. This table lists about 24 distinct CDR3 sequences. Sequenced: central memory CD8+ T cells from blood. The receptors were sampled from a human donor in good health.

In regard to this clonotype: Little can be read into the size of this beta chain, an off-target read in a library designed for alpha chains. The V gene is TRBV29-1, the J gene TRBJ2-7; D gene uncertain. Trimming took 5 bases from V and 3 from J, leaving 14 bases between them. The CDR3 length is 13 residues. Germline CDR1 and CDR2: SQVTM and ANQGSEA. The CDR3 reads CSVLRTNNYEQYF. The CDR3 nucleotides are TGCAGCGTTCTCAGGACGAACAACTACGAGCAGTACTTC.

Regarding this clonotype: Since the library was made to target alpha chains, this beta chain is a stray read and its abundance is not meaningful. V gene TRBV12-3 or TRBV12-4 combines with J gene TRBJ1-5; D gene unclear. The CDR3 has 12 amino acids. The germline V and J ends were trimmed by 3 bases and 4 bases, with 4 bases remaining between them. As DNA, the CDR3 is TGTGCCAGCAGTTTCGGGAATCAGCCCCAGCATTTT. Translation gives CASSFGNQPQHF.

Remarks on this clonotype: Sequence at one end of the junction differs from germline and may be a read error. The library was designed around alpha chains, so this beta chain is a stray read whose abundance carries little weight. CDR3 residues: CASREYSGGNEQFF. The CDR3, as DNA: TGTGCCAGCAGGGAATACTCGGGCGGGAATGAGCAGTTCTTC. The gene calls are TRBV25-1 and TRBJ2-1; D may be TRBD2 (5 bases). Germline V lookup: CDR1 MGHDK, CDR2 SYGVNS. The CDR3 length is 14 residues. Using reference TRBV25-1 and TRBJ2-1 for the parts outside the CDR3, the full variable domain is EADIYQTPRYLVIGTGKKITLECSQTMGHDKMYWYQQDPGMELHLIHYSYGVNSTEKGDLSSESTVSRIRTEHFPLTLESARPSHTSQYLCASREYSGGNEQFFGPGTRLTVL.

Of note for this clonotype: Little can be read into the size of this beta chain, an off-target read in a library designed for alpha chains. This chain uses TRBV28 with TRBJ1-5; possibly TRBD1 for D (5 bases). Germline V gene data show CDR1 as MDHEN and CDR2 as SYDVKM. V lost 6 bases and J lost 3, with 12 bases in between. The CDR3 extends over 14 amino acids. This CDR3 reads CASSRAAFNQPQHF. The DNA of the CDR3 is TGTGCCAGCAGCAGGGCCGCATTCAATCAGCCCCAGCATTTT.

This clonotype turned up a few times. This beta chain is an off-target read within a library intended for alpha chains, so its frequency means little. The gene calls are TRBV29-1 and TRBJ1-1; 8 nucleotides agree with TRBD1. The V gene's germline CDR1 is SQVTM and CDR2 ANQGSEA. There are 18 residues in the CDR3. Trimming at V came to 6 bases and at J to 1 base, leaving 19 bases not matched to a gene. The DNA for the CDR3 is TGCAGCGTCGGACAGGGCGGCGAGTATACGAGGTGGAACACTGAAGCTTTCTTT. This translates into CSVGQGGEYTRWNTEAFF.

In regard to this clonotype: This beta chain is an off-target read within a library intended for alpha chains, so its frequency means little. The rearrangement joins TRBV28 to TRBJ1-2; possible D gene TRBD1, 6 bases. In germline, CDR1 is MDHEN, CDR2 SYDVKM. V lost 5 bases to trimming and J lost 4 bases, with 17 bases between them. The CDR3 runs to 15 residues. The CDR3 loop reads CASSVYGQSGYGYTF. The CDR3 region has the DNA TGTGCCAGCAGTGTGTACGGACAGTCGGGCTATGGCTACACCTTC.

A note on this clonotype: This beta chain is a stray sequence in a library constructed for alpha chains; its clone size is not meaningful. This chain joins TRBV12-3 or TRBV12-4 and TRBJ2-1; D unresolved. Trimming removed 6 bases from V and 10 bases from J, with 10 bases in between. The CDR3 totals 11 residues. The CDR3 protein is CASSPKWEQFF. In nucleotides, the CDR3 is TGTGCCAGCAGCCCAAAGTGGGAGCAGTTCTTC.

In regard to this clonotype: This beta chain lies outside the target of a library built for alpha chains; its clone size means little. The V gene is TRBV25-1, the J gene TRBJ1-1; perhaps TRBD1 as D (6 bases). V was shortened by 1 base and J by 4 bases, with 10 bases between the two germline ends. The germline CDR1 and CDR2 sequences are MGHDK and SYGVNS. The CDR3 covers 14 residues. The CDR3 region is CASSESQGPTEAFF. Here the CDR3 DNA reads TGTGCCAGCAGTGAATCCCAGGGGCCCACTGAAGCTTTCTTT.

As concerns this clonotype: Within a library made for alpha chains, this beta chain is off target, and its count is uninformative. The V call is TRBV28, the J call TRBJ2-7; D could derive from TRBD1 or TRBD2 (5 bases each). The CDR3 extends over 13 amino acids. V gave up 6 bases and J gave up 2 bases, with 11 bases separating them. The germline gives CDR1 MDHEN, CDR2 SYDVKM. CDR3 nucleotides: TGTGCCAGCAGCTGGGACGGCGCCTACGAGCAGTACTTC. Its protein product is CASSWDGAYEQYF.

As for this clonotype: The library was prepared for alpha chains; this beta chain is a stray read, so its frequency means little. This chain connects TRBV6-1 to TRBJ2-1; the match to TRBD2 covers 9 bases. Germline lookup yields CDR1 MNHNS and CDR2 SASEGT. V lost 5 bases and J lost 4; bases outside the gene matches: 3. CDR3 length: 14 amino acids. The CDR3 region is CASSPGLAYNEQFF. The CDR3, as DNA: TGTGCCAGCAGTCCGGGACTAGCATACAATGAGCAGTTCTTC.

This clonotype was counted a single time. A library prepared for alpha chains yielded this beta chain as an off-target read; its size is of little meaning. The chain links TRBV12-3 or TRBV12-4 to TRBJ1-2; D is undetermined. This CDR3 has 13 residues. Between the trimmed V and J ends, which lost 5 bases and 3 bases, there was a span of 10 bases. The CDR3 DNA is TGTGCCAGCAGTCCAGAGACGGACTATGGCTACACCTTC. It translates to CASSPETDYGYTF.

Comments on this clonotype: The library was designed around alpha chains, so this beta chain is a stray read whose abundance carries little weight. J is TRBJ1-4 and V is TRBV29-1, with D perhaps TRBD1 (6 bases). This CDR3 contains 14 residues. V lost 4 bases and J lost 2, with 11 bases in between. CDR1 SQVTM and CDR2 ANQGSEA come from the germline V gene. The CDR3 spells CSVGTDGTNEKLFF. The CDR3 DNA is TGCAGCGTTGGGACAGACGGGACTAATGAAAAACTGTTTTTT.

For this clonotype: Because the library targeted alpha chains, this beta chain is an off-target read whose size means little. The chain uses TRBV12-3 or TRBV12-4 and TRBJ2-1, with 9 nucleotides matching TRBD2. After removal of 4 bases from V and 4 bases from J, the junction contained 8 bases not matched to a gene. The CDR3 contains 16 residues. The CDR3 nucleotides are TGTGCCAGCAGTTCTCCCCTGACTAGCGGATACAATGAGCAGTTCTTC. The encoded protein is CASSSPLTSGYNEQFF.